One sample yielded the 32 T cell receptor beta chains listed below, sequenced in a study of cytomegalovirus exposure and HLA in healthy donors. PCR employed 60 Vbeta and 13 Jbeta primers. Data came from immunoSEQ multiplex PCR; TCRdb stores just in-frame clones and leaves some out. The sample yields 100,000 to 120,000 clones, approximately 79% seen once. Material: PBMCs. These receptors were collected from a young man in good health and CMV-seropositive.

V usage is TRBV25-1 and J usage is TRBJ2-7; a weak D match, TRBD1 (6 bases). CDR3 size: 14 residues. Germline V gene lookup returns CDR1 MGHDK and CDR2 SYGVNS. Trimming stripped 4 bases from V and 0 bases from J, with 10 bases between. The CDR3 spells CASSGTVPSYEQYF. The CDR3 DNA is TGTGCCAGCAGTGGGACAGTGCCCTCCTACGAGCAGTACTTC.

The CDR3 region is CASRRQGDTGELFF. As DNA, the CDR3 is TGCGCCAGCAGGAGACAGGGGGACACCGGGGAGCTGTTTTTT. This chain uses TRBV10-2 with TRBJ2-2; TRBD1 aligns across 9 bases. The CDR3 runs 14 residues. Germline-derived CDR1 and CDR2 are WSHSY and SAAADI. Trimming removed 6 bases from V and 3 bases from J; junction bases left unmatched: 2.

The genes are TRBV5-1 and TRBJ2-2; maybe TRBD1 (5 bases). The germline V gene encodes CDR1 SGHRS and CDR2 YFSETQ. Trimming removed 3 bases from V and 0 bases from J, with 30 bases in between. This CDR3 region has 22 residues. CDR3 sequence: CASSSYRLSGHISPANTGELFF. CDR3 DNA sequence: TGCGCCAGCAGCTCTTACCGATTATCTGGACATATCAGCCCCGCGAACACCGGGGAGCTGTTTTTT.

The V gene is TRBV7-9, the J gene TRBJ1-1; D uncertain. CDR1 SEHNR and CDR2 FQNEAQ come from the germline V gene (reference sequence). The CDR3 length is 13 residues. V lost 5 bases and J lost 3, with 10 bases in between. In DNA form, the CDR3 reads TGTGCCAGCAGCGTCCACGGAGACACTGAAGCTTTCTTT. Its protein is CASSVHGDTEAFF.

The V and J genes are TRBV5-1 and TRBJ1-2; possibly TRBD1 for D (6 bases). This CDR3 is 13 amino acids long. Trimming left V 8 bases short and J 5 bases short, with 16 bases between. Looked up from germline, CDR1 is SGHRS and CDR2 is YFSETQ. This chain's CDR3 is CASTGNPEYGYTF. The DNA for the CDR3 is TGCGCCAGTACAGGGAACCCCGAGTATGGCTACACCTTC.

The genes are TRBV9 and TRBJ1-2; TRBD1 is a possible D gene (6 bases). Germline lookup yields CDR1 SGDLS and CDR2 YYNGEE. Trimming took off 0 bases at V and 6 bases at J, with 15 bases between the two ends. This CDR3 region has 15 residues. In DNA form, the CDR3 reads TGTGCCAGCAGCGTAGAGGGGGTCAGGGTAGATGGCTACACCTTC. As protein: CASSVEGVRVDGYTF.

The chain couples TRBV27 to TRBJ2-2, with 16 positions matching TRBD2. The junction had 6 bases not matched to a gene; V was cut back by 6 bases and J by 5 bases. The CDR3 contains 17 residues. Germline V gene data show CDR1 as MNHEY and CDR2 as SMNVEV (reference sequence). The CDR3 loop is CASRRGLAGGRTGELFF. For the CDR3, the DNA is TGTGCCAGCAGGCGGGGACTAGCGGGGGGGAGGACCGGGGAGCTGTTTTTT.

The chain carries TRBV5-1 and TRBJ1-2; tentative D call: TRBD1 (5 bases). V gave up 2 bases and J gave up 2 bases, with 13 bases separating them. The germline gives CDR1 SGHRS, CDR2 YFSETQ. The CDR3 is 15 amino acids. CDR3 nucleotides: TGCGCCAGCAGCTTCGGGGGTATGCTAAACTATGGCTACACCTTC. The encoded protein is CASSFGGMLNYGYTF.

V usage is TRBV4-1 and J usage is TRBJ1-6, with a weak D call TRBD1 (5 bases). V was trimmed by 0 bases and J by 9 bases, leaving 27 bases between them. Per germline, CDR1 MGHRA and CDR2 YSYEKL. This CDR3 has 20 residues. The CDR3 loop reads CASSQDYGGVGTEGTSPLHF. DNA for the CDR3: TGCGCCAGCAGCCAAGATTACGGAGGGGTGGGTACCGAGGGAACTTCACCCCTCCACTTT.

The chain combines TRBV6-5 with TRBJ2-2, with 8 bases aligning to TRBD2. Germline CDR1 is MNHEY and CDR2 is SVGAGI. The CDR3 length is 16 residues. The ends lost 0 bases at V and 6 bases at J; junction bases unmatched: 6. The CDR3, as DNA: TGTGCCAGCAGTTACTCCTTAGCGGGGCGTCCCGGGGAGCTGTTTTTT. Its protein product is CASSYSLAGRPGELFF.

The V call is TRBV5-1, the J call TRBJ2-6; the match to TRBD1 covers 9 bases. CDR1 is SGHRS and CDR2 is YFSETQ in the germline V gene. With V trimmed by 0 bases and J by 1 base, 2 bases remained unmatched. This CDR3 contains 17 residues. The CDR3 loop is CASSLAGTGSGANVLTF. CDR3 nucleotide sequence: TGCGCCAGCAGCTTGGCCGGGACAGGGTCTGGGGCCAACGTCCTGACTTTC.

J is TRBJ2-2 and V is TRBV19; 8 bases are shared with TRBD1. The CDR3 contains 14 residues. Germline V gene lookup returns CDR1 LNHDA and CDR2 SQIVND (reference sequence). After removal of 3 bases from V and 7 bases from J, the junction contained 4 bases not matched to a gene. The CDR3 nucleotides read TGTGCCAGTAGTATCCAGGGGGCGGTCGGGGAGCTGTTTTTT. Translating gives CASSIQGAVGELFF.

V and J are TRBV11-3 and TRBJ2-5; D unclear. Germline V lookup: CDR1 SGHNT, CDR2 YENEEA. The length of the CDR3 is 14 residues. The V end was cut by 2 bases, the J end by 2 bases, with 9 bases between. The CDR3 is CASSLNVRQETQYF. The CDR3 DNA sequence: TGTGCCAGCAGCTTAAACGTTAGACAAGAGACCCAGTACTTC.

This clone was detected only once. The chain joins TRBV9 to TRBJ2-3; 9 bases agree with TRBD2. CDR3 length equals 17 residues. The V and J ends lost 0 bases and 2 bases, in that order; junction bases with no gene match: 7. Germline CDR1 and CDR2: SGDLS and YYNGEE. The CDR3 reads CASSVGVSGGHTDTQYF. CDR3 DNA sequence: TGTGCCAGCAGCGTAGGTGTTAGCGGGGGCCACACAGATACGCAGTATTTT.

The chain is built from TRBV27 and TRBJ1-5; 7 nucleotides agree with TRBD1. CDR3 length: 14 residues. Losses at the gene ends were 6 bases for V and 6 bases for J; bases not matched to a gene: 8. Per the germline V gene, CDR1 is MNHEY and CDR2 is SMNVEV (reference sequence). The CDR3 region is CASRKTGVGQPQHF. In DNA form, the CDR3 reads TGTGCCAGCAGAAAAACAGGGGTAGGTCAGCCCCAGCATTTT.

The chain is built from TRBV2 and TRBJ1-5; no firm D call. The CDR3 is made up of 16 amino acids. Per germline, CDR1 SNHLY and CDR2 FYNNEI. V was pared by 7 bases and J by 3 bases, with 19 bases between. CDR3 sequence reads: CASTEAEAGINQPQHF. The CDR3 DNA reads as TGTGCCAGCACCGAGGCGGAGGCGGGGATCAATCAGCCCCAGCATTTT.

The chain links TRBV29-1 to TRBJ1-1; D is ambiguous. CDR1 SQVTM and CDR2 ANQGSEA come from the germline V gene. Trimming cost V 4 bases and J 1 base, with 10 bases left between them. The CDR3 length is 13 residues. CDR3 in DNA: TGCAGCGTTGTAACAGAGACGAACACTGAAGCTTTCTTT. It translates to CSVVTETNTEAFF.

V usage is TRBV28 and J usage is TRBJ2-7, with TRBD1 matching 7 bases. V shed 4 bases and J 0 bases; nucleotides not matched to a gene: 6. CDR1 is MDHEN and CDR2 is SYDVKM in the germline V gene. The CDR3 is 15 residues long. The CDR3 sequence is CASSYMTGTSYEQYF. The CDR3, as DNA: TGTGCCAGCAGTTACATGACAGGGACCTCCTACGAGCAGTACTTC.

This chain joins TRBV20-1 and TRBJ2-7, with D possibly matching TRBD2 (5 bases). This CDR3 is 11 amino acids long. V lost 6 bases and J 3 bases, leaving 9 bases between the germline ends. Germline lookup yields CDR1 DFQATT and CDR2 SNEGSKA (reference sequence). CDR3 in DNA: TGCAGTGCCGGCGGAGGCTACGAGCAGTACTTC. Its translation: CSAGGGYEQYF.

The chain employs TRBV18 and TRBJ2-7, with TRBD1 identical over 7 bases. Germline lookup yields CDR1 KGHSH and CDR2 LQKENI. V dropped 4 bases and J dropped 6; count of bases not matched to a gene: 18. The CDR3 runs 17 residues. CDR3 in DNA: TGTGCCAGCTCACTACATACCGTGAGACAGGGAGAGGGCGAGCAGTACTTC. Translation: CASSLHTVRQGEGEQYF. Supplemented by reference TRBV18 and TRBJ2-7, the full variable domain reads NAGVMQNPRHLVRRRGQEARLRCSPMKGHSHVYWYRQLPEEGLKFMVYLQKENIIDESGMPKERFSAEFPKEGPSILRIQQVVRGDSAAYFCASSLHTVRQGEGEQYFGPGTRLTVT.

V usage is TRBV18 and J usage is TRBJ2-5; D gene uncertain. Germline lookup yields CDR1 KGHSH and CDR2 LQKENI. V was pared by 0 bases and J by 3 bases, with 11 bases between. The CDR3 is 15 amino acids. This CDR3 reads CASSPPSVSKETQYF. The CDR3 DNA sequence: TGTGCCAGCTCACCACCGTCGGTCTCGAAAGAGACCCAGTACTTC.

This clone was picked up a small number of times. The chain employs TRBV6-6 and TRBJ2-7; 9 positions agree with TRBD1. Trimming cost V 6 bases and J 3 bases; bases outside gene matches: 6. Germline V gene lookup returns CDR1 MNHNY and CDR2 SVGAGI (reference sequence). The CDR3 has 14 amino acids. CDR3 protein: CASRKRQGDYEQYF. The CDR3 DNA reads TGTGCCAGCAGAAAGCGACAGGGGGACTACGAGCAGTACTTC.

CDR3 residues: CASSFPGQGWPYSNQPQHF. The CDR3 nucleotides read TGTGCCAGCAGTTTCCCCGGACAGGGGTGGCCCTATAGCAATCAGCCCCAGCATTTT. This chain connects TRBV27 to TRBJ1-5, with TRBD1 matching over 9 bases. CDR1 and CDR2 (germline): MNHEY, SMNVEV (reference sequence). The CDR3 has 19 amino acids. J gave up 0 bases and V 3 bases, and 12 bases lay outside the gene matches.

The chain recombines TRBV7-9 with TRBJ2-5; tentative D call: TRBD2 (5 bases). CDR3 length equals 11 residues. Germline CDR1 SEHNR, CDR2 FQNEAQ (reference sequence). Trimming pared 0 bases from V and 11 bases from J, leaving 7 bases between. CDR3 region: CASSLAREQYF. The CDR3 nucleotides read TGTGCCAGCAGCTTAGCTAGGGAGCAGTACTTC.

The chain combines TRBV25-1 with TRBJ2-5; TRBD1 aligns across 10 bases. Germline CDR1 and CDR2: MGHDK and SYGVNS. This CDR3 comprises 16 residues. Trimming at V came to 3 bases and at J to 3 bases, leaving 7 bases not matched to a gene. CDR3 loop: CASSDPGQGTKETQYF. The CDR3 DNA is TGTGCCAGCAGTGACCCGGGACAGGGGACCAAAGAGACCCAGTACTTC.

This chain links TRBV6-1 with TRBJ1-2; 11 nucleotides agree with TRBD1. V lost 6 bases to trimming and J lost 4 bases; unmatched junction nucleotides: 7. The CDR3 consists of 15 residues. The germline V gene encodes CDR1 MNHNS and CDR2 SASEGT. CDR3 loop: CASSPGTGGGYGYTF. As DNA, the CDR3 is TGTGCCAGCAGCCCCGGGACAGGGGGGGGCTATGGCTACACCTTC.

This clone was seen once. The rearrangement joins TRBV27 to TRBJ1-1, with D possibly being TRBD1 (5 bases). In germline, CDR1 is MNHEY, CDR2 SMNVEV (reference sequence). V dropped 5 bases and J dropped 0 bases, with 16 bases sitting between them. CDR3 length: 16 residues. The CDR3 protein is CASSTPLTDLNTEAFF. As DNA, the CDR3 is TGTGCCAGCAGTACTCCCCTGACAGATTTGAACACTGAAGCTTTCTTT.

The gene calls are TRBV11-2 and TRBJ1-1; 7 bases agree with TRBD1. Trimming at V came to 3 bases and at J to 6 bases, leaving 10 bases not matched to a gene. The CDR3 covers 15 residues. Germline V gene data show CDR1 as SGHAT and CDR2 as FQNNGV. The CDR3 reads CASSFLSAGTAEAFF. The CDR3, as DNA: TGTGCCAGCAGCTTCCTATCGGCCGGGACAGCTGAAGCTTTCTTT.

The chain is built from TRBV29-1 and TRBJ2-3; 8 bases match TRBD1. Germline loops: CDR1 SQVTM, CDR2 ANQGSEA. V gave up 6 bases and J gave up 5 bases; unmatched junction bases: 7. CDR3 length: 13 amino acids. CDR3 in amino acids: CSVTTGTGDTQYF. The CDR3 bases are TGCAGCGTGACAACCGGGACAGGAGATACGCAGTATTTT.

The CDR3 is CASSLMRGTSNEQFF. The CDR3 DNA follows: TGTGCCAGCAGCTTGATGCGCGGGACGTCCAATGAGCAGTTCTTC. J is TRBJ2-1 and V is TRBV5-6; possibly TRBD2 for D (6 bases). The CDR3 has 15 amino acids. The germline V and J ends were trimmed by 1 base and 6 bases, with 14 bases remaining between them. Germline-derived CDR1 and CDR2 are SGHDT and YYEEEE.

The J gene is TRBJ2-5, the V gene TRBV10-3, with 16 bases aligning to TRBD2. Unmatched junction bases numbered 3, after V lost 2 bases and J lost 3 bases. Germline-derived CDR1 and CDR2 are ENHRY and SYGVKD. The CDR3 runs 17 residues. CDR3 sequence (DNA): TGTGCCATCAGTGAGGGGACTAGCGGGGGGGCGAAAGAGACCCAGTACTTC. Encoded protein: CAISEGTSGGAKETQYF.

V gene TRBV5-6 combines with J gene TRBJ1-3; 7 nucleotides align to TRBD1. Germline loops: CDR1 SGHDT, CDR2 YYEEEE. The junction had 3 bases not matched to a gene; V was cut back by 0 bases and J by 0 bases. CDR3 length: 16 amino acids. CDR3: CASSLAGDSSGNTIYF. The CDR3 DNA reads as TGTGCCAGCAGCTTGGCAGGGGACAGCTCTGGAAACACCATATATTTT.